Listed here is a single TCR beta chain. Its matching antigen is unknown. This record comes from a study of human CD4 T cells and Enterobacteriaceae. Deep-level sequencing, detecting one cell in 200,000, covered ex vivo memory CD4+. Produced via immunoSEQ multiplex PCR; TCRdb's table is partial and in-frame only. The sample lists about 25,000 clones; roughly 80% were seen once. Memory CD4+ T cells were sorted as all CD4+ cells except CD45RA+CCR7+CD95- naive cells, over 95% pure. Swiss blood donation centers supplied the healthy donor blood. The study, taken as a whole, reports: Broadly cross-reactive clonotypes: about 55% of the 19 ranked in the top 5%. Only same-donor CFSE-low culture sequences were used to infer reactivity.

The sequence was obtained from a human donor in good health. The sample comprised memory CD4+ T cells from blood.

CDR3 sequence reads: CASSSGPNSPLHF. CDR3 sequence (DNA): TGTGCCAGCAGTTCGGGCCCGAATTCACCCCTCCACTTT. This rearrangement joins TRBV7-3 to TRBJ1-6; D is uncertain. The CDR3 is 13 amino acids. Trimming took off 6 bases at V and 7 bases at J, with 10 bases between the two ends. CDR1 is SGHTA and CDR2 is FQGTGA in the germline V gene. Combining the CDR3 with reference TRBV7-3 and TRBJ1-6 gives the whole variable domain GAGVSQTPSNKVTEKGKYVELRCDPISGHTALYWYRQSLGQGPEFLIYFQGTGAADDSGLPNDRFFAVRPEGSVSTLKIQRTERGDSAVYLCASSSGPNSPLHFGNGTRLTVT.